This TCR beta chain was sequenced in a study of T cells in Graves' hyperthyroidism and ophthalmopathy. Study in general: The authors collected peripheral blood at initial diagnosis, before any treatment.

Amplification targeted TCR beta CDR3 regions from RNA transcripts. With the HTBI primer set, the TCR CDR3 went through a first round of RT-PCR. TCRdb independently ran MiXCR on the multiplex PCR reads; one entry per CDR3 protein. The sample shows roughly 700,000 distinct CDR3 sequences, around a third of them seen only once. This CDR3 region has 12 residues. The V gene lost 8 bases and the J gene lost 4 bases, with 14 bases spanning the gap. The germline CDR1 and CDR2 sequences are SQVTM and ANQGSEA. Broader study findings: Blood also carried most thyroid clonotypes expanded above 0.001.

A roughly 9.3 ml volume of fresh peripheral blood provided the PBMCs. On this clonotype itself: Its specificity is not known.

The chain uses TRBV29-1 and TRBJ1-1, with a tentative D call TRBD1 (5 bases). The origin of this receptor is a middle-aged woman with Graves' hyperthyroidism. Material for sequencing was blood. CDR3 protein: CSFGGGFTEAFF. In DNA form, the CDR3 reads TGCAGCTTCGGGGGGGGGTTCACTGAAGCTTTCTTT.